The 4 T cell receptor beta chains below all came from one sample that was sequenced in a study of cytomegalovirus exposure and HLA in healthy donors. The PCR employed 60 Vbeta primers together with 13 Jbeta primers. Assay used: immunoSEQ multiplex PCR; TCRdb lists only in-frame clones, some missing. The sample shows under 200,000 clones, 75% to 80% of them seen only once. Source material: PBMCs. The source of these receptors is a woman aged 40-49 years in good health and CMV-seropositive.

The chain joins TRBV5-1 to TRBJ2-1, with D perhaps TRBD1 (5 bases). The germline CDR1 and CDR2 sequences are SGHRS and YFSETQ. V was clipped by 2 bases and J by 2 bases, with 11 bases between them. This CDR3 has 15 residues. CDR3 DNA sequence: TGCGCCAGCAGCTTAGGGGCCGCCACCTACAATGAGCAGTTCTTC. Translation: CASSLGAATYNEQFF.

This clone showed up just a few times. This sequence joins TRBV7-9 and TRBJ1-1, with a tentative D call TRBD1 (5 bases). The germline V gene encodes CDR1 SEHNR and CDR2 FQNEAQ (reference sequence). Trimming took 5 bases from V and 1 from J, leaving 14 bases between them. CDR3 size: 15 residues. The CDR3 loop reads CASSRTTEKNTEAFF. As DNA, the CDR3 is TGTGCCAGCAGCCGGACGACAGAGAAGAACACTGAAGCTTTCTTT.

This rearrangement joins TRBV30 to TRBJ2-3; 8 bases align to TRBD2. The CDR3 consists of 16 residues. Germline-derived CDR1 and CDR2 are GTSNPN and SVGIG (reference sequence). With V trimmed by 1 base and J by 4 bases, 10 bases remained unmatched. Here the CDR3 reads CAWSAGGGGPPDTQYF. The DNA of the CDR3 is TGTGCCTGGAGTGCCGGGGGCGGGGGGCCCCCAGATACGCAGTATTTT. Full variable domain (outside the CDR3, taken from reference TRBV30 and TRBJ2-3): SQTIHQWPATLVQPVGSPLSLECTVEGTSNPNLYWYRQAAGRGLQLLFYSVGIGQISSEVPQNLSASRPQDRQFILSSKKLLLSDSGFYLCAWSAGGGGPPDTQYFGPGTRLTVL.

This chain links TRBV5-8 with TRBJ1-5, with D hard to call. Trimming stripped 4 bases from V and 15 bases from J, with 17 bases between. This CDR3 has 12 residues. Germline assignment: CDR1 SGHTS and CDR2 YDEGEE. CDR3 coding DNA: TGTGCCAGCAGCGCTACCGTTGTTGTATCGCATTTT. It translates to CASSATVVVSHF. Based on the CDR3 plus reference TRBV5-8 and TRBJ1-5, the full variable domain is EAGVTQSPTHLIKTRGQQATLRCSPISGHTSVYWYQQALGLGLQFLLWYDEGEERNRGNFPPRFSGRQFPNYSSELNVNALELEDSALYLCASSATVVVSHFGDGTRLSIL.